The 12 T cell receptor beta chains in this list originate from one sample, sequenced in a study of blood T cell repertoires in COVID-19. TCRdb's copy holds only in-frame clones and misses some; the assay was immunoSEQ multiplex PCR. The sample carries some 300,000 clones, about 89% recorded once. The sample was PBMCs or T cells enriched from blood (not recorded which). The receptors originated from a woman between 40 and 50 years old who had recovered from COVID-19.

V is TRBV10-3 and J is TRBJ1-2; D ambiguous. V was cut by 0 bases and J by 6 bases, with 8 bases left in between. CDR3 length: 13 amino acids. CDR1 and CDR2 (germline): ENHRY, SYGVKD. The chain's CDR3 is CAISESRVNGYTF. The CDR3 coding sequence is TGTGCCATCAGTGAGTCCCGGGTTAATGGCTACACCTTC.

This chain uses TRBV7-2 with TRBJ1-4; 9 nucleotides match TRBD1. The CDR3 consists of 15 residues. CDR1 is SGHTA and CDR2 is FQGNSA in the germline V gene. V lost 5 bases and J lost 8; bases outside the gene matches: 9. DNA for the CDR3: TGTGCCAGCAGCCCGCCGGGACAGGGACCCGAAAAACTGTTTTTT. Encoded protein: CASSPPGQGPEKLFF.

V and J are TRBV6-5 and TRBJ1-4; D is perhaps TRBD1 (5 bases). The CDR3 is 16 residues long. The ends were cut back, 0 bases at V and 6 bases at J, with 14 bases in the middle. CDR1 is MNHEY and CDR2 is SVGAGI in the germline V gene. The CDR3: CASSYSGGYGDEKLFF. DNA for the CDR3: TGTGCCAGCAGTTACTCGGGGGGATATGGTGATGAAAAACTGTTTTTT.

V usage is TRBV9 and J usage is TRBJ2-1, with D perhaps TRBD1 (6 bases). Trimming removed 0 bases at V and 3 bases at J, with 10 bases between. The CDR3 has 15 amino acids. CDR1 SGDLS and CDR2 YYNGEE come from the germline V gene. This chain's CDR3 is CASSVARGGYNEQFF. For the CDR3, the DNA is TGTGCCAGCAGCGTAGCCAGGGGTGGCTACAATGAGCAGTTCTTC.

V usage is TRBV15 and J usage is TRBJ1-4, with TRBD1 identical over 8 bases. Losses at the gene ends were 1 base for V and 8 bases for J; bases not matched to a gene: 3. Germline values: CDR1 LNHNV, CDR2 YYDKDF (reference sequence). This CDR3 is 14 amino acids long. CDR3 residues: CATSRGTGFEKLFF. The CDR3 nucleotides read TGTGCCACCAGCAGAGGGACAGGGTTCGAAAAACTGTTTTTT.

The CDR3 DNA reads as TGTGCCAGCAGTCCTCAGGGGGCTGGGCAGCCCCAGCATTTT. Protein product: CASSPQGAGQPQHF. The chain uses TRBV6-5 and TRBJ1-5, with 8 bases lining up with TRBD1. V shed 5 bases and J 7 bases; nucleotides not matched to a gene: 7. The CDR3 has 14 amino acids. Germline lookup yields CDR1 MNHEY and CDR2 SVGAGI.

This clone occurred a few times. CDR3 nucleotide sequence: TGTGCCAGCAGCTTCGGTGGGCCAGGGGGCCTTGATGAGCAGTTCTTC. Its protein product is CASSFGGPGGLDEQFF. The chain is built from TRBV11-1 and TRBJ2-1; 8 nucleotides agree with TRBD1. The ends lost 3 bases at V and 8 bases at J; junction bases unmatched: 12. Germline lookup yields CDR1 SGHAT and CDR2 FQDESV (reference sequence). CDR3 length: 16 residues.

The chain uses TRBV27 and TRBJ2-2, with 7 bases lining up with TRBD2. The CDR3 spans 15 residues. J lost 3 bases, V lost 3 bases, and 4 bases had no gene match. Germline-derived CDR1 and CDR2 are MNHEY and SMNVEV (reference sequence). The CDR3 DNA reads TGTGCCAGCAGTTTTCGGGGAGGGGACACCGGGGAGCTGTTTTTT. Translated, it gives CASSFRGGDTGELFF.

This chain uses TRBV9 with TRBJ2-3; 10 bases match TRBD1. Germline assignment: CDR1 SGDLS and CDR2 YYNGEE. The CDR3 is made up of 14 amino acids. Unmatched junction bases numbered 1, after V lost 2 bases and J lost 4 bases. The CDR3 DNA sequence: TGTGCCAGCAGCGTCGGGACAGGGGCAGATACGCAGTATTTT. The encoded protein is CASSVGTGADTQYF.

The V and J genes are TRBV11-3 and TRBJ1-1; the D is unclear. Trimming cost V 5 bases and J 5 bases, with 15 bases left between them. This CDR3 is 14 amino acids long. The germline gives CDR1 SGHNT, CDR2 YENEEA. The CDR3: CASSPGLERTEAFF. As DNA, the CDR3 is TGTGCCAGCAGCCCGGGGTTGGAAAGGACTGAAGCTTTCTTT.

The count of this clone is one. The chain joins TRBV28 to TRBJ1-1; 10 bases are shared with TRBD1. Trimming at V came to 5 bases and at J to 7 bases, leaving 13 bases not matched to a gene. Germline V CDR1 and CDR2: MDHEN, SYDVKM. The CDR3 has 16 residues. The CDR3 DNA is TGTGCCAGCAGTCCGGCCCCACTGGACAGGGGGGTTGAAGCTTTCTTT. This codes for CASSPAPLDRGVEAFF.

The rearrangement uses TRBV28 and TRBJ2-2, with D possibly being TRBD2 (5 bases). Germline-derived CDR1 and CDR2 are MDHEN and SYDVKM. The CDR3 length is 14 residues. Trimming took off 6 bases at V and 11 bases at J, with 19 bases between the two ends. As DNA, the CDR3 is TGTGCCAGCAGCACTAGGACGCCTCGGGGAGAGCTGTTTTTT. Translation: CASSTRTPRGELFF.